The 18 T cell receptor beta chains below were found in one sample sequenced in a study of blood T cell repertoires in COVID-19. Method: immunoSEQ multiplex PCR; TCRdb's copy keeps in-frame clones and lacks some. The data hold about 220,000 clones, with less than 90% observed a single time. The material sequenced was PBMCs or T cells enriched from blood (not recorded which). The receptors here all came from a woman in her forties who had recovered from COVID-19.

The chain uses TRBV7-9 and TRBJ2-1, with D uncertain. This CDR3 has 13 residues. CDR1 is SEHNR and CDR2 is FQNEAQ in the germline V gene (reference sequence). The ends were cut back, 1 base at V and 3 bases at J, with 4 bases in the middle. CDR3 DNA sequence: TGTGCCAGCAGCTTAGACAGCTACAATGAGCAGTTCTTC. It yields the protein CASSLDSYNEQFF.

Turning to this clone: One end of the junction fails to match germline, which may point to a read error. The chain links TRBV9 to TRBJ1-2; D might be TRBD1 (6 bases). Germline V lookup: CDR1 SGDLS, CDR2 YYNGEE. The CDR3 extends over 14 amino acids. Here the CDR3 reads CASSAFEEGTRVAF. The CDR3, as DNA: TGTGCCAGCAGCGCATTCGAAGAGGGGACAAGGGTAGCCTTC.

The J gene is TRBJ1-4, the V gene TRBV18, with 10 bases identical to TRBD1. The germline V gene encodes CDR1 KGHSH and CDR2 LQKENI. V trimming: 2 bases; J trimming: 5 bases; junction bases outside the gene matches: 2. The CDR3 is made up of 15 amino acids. CDR3 in DNA: TGTGCCAGCTCACCAGAGGGACAGGGGAATGAAAAACTGTTTTTT. It encodes CASSPEGQGNEKLFF. The variable domain in full, completed from reference TRBV18 and TRBJ1-4, reads NAGVMQNPRHLVRRRGQEARLRCSPMKGHSHVYWYRQLPEEGLKFMVYLQKENIIDESGMPKERFSAEFPKEGPSILRIQQVVRGDSAAYFCASSPEGQGNEKLFFGSGTQLSVL.

The chain combines TRBV5-1 with TRBJ1-2; D perhaps matches TRBD1 (5 bases). The CDR3 runs 15 residues. The V end lost 0 bases, the J end lost 6 bases, and 15 bases lay between the germline ends. Germline loops: CDR1 SGHRS, CDR2 YFSETQ. CDR3 loop: CASSLGASAGHGYTF. DNA of the CDR3: TGCGCCAGCAGCTTGGGAGCGTCGGCAGGGCATGGCTACACCTTC.

The genes are TRBV5-7 and TRBJ2-7, with a possible D match to TRBD2 (5 bases). TRBV5-7 is an ORF, with its function uncertain. The ends were cut back, 0 bases at V and 4 bases at J, with 11 bases in the middle. There are 14 residues in the CDR3. Here the CDR3 DNA reads TGTGCCAGCAGCTTGGGAAGGGAGAGGTACGAGCAGTACTTC. Its protein product is CASSLGRERYEQYF.

Turning to this clone: This sample also contains other DNA sequences that code for the same CDR3. The V call is TRBV11-2, the J call TRBJ2-2; D gene uncertain. The germline CDR1 and CDR2 sequences are SGHAT and FQNNGV. Trimming cost V 1 base and J 1 base, with 4 bases left between them. This CDR3 comprises 14 residues. The CDR3 is CASSLVRNTGELFF. The CDR3 DNA follows: TGTGCCAGCAGCTTAGTTAGGAACACCGGGGAGCTGTTTTTT. Looking up the rest from reference TRBV11-2 and TRBJ2-2 gives the full variable domain: EAGVAQSPRYKIIEKRQSVAFWCNPISGHATLYWYQQILGQGPKLLIQFQNNGVVDDSQLPKDRFSAERLKGVDSTLKIQPAKLEDSAVYLCASSLVRNTGELFFGEGSRLTVL.

This clone was counted a single time. V and J are TRBV7-2 and TRBJ2-5; TRBD2 aligns across 12 bases. This CDR3 contains 15 residues. CDR1 is SGHTA and CDR2 is FQGNSA in the germline V gene. The ends lost 5 bases at V and 7 bases at J; junction bases unmatched: 8. CDR3 sequence reads: CASSRTSGVGGTQYF. The CDR3 region has the DNA TGTGCCAGCAGCCGGACTAGCGGGGTGGGGGGGACCCAGTACTTC. The full variable domain, its missing parts supplied by reference TRBV7-2 and TRBJ2-5, is GAGVSQSPSNKVTEKGKDVELRCDPISGHTALYWYRQSLGQGLEFLIYFQGNSAPDKSGLPSDRFSAERTGGSVSTLTIQRTQQEDSAVYLCASSRTSGVGGTQYFGPGTRLLVL.

V gene TRBV6-6 combines with J gene TRBJ2-7; 9 bases fit TRBD2. With 6 bases clipped from V and 0 bases from J, the junction kept 9 bases outside the gene matches. The V gene's germline CDR1 is MNHNY and CDR2 SVGAGI (reference sequence). The CDR3 sequence is 16 residues long. CDR3 sequence (DNA): TGTGCCAGCAGCGACGGGTCTAGCGGGACCTCCTACGAGCAGTACTTC. Encoded protein: CASSDGSSGTSYEQYF.

The J gene is TRBJ1-6, the V gene TRBV6-5; TRBD1 is a possible D gene (6 bases). V gave up 7 bases and J gave up 4 bases, with 8 bases separating them. Germline V CDR1 and CDR2: MNHEY, SVGAGI. This CDR3 has 13 residues. The CDR3 nucleotides are TGTGCCAGCACTGGACAGTATAATTCACCCCTCCACTTT. It yields the protein CASTGQYNSPLHF.

V is TRBV7-2 and J is TRBJ2-2; D is ambiguous. Trimming took off 0 bases at V and 4 bases at J, with 9 bases between the two ends. This CDR3 contains 15 residues. Germline-derived CDR1 and CDR2 are SGHTA and FQGNSA. The CDR3 loop reads CASSLAKPTTGELFF. DNA of the CDR3: TGTGCCAGCAGCTTAGCGAAGCCCACCACCGGGGAGCTGTTTTTT.

Only a few counts were recorded for this clone. The chain carries TRBV7-9 and TRBJ2-2; tentative D call: TRBD2 (5 bases). Germline assignment: CDR1 SEHNR and CDR2 FQNEAQ (reference sequence). Trimming stripped 5 bases from V and 6 bases from J, with 19 bases between. The CDR3 spans 16 residues. The CDR3 here is CASSVRDGVAAGELFF. The CDR3 nucleotides read TGTGCCAGCAGCGTTCGTGACGGGGTAGCCGCCGGGGAGCTGTTTTTT.

This chain connects TRBV4-3 to TRBJ1-5; no definite D call. Per germline, CDR1 LGHNA and CDR2 YSLEER. The V end lost 3 bases, the J end lost 5 bases, and 8 bases lay between the germline ends. The CDR3 has 13 residues. Here the CDR3 reads CASSHTVDQPQHF. The CDR3 region has the DNA TGCGCCAGCAGCCATACAGTGGATCAGCCCCAGCATTTT.

The chain joins TRBV29-1 to TRBJ2-4; D unclear. This CDR3 comprises 13 residues. The V and J ends lost 1 base and 1 base respectively, with 5 bases between them. Germline-derived CDR1 and CDR2 are SQVTM and ANQGSEA. DNA of the CDR3: TGCAGCGTTGAAGGGCGGGCCAAAAACATTCAGTACTTC. Residues: CSVEGRAKNIQYF.

The chain is built from TRBV5-1 and TRBJ2-1; possibly TRBD1 for D (6 bases). The V gene's germline CDR1 is SGHRS and CDR2 YFSETQ. This CDR3 region has 14 residues. Between the trimmed V and J ends, which lost 9 bases and 1 base, there was a span of 14 bases. CDR3: CATSGQGSYNEQFF. Written as DNA, the CDR3 is TGCGCCACCTCGGGGCAGGGGTCCTACAATGAGCAGTTCTTC.

This chain connects TRBV11-2 to TRBJ1-1; possibly TRBD1 for D (6 bases). The CDR3 sequence is 16 residues long. Germline V gives CDR1 SGHAT, CDR2 FQNNGV. V was cut by 1 base and J by 0 bases, with 12 bases left in between. The CDR3 here is CASSLAQGTMNTEAFF. The CDR3 region has the DNA TGTGCCAGCAGCTTAGCCCAGGGGACTATGAACACTGAAGCTTTCTTT.

This chain links TRBV27 with TRBJ2-3, with TRBD2 as a possible D gene (5 bases). V was pared by 8 bases and J by 3 bases, with 15 bases between. The CDR3 totals 14 residues. Germline CDR1 and CDR2: MNHEY and SMNVEV (reference sequence). CDR3 DNA: TGTGCCAGCGGAAGTTCGTCGGGGACAGATACGCAGTATTTT. Its translation is CASGSSSGTDTQYF.

The V call is TRBV7-8, the J call TRBJ2-3; 7 bases are shared with TRBD1. This CDR3 spans 18 amino acids. V trimming: 2 bases; J trimming: 0 bases; junction bases outside the gene matches: 11. Per germline, CDR1 SGHVS and CDR2 FQNEAQ. The CDR3 loop is CASSLTITGQRSTDTQYF. The CDR3 region has the DNA TGTGCCAGCAGCTTAACCATCACGGGACAGCGCAGCACAGATACGCAGTATTTT. The variable domain in full, with the rest retrieved from reference TRBV7-8 and TRBJ2-3, is GAGVSQSPRYKVAKRGQDVALRCDPISGHVSLFWYQQALGQGPEFLTYFQNEAQLDKSGLPSDRFFAERPEGSVSTLKIQRTQQEDSAVYLCASSLTITGQRSTDTQYFGPGTRLTVL.

The chain joins TRBV7-9 to TRBJ2-3; no reliable D call. CDR3 size: 14 residues. Per germline, CDR1 SEHNR and CDR2 FQNEAQ (reference sequence). Deletions cut 2 bases from V and 4 bases from J, with 10 bases between. DNA of the CDR3: TGTGCCAGCAGCTTATTGATGTCGGCAGATACGCAGTATTTT. Amino acid sequence: CASSLLMSADTQYF. Full variable domain (missing parts from reference TRBV7-9 and TRBJ2-3): DTGVSQNPRHKITKRGQNVTFRCDPISEHNRLYWYRQTLGQGPEFLTYFQNEAQLEKSRLLSDRFSAERPKGSFSTLEIQRTEQGDSAMYLCASSLLMSADTQYFGPGTRLTVL.